This TCR beta chain originates from a study of cytomegalovirus exposure and HLA in healthy donors. Use of 60 Vbeta and 13 Jbeta primers characterized the PCR. Clones were read by immunoSEQ multiplex PCR, and TCRdb kept only the in-frame ones, dropping some. In the table there are approximately 160,000 clones, roughly 82% of which are singletons. About this clone: What it recognizes is unknown.

Healthy individuals who donated bone marrow served as the donors. The CDR3 extends over 15 amino acids. CDR1 and CDR2 from the germline V gene are MNHEY and SVGAGI. With 4 bases clipped from V and 2 bases from J, the junction kept 5 bases outside the gene matches. The study's findings and limits: Some highly shared sequence variants likely arose as a pipeline artifact.

The rearrangement uses TRBV6-5 and TRBJ2-5; TRBD1 matches 9 bases. The sequenced sample consisted of PBMCs. The receptor was derived from a woman between 45 and 60 years old in good health and CMV-seropositive. In DNA, the CDR3 is TGTGCCAGCAGTTCCTGGGACAGGGTGCAAGAGACCCAGTACTTC. Protein sequence: CASSSWDRVQETQYF.